This is a list of T cell receptor beta chains from one sample in a study of blood T cell repertoires in COVID-19. Profiled with immunoSEQ multiplex PCR; TCRdb holds only in-frame clones, not every one. The sample holds around 76,000 clones, approximately 89% seen once. The sequenced sample consisted of peripheral blood. These TCRs come from a man aged 80 or over with acute or convalescent COVID-19. CDR3s include the opening cysteine and the closing phenylalanine or tryptophan. Each record gives: clone size, D gene, V gene, J gene, CDR3 protein, CDR3 DNA. A D gene is named only where the DNA matches it firmly. Part of the rows lack a size; the others show once, few, many or a class for expanded clones.

>.|.|TRBV10-3|TRBJ2-2
CAISLAAGELFF
TGTGCCATCAGTCTAGCCGCCGGGGAGCTGTTTTTT
>.|.|TRBV4-1|TRBJ2-3
CASSQEQWGAGASTDTQYF
TGCGCCAGCAGCCAAGAGCAGTGGGGGGCGGGGGCAAGCACAGATACGCAGTATTTT
>.|TRBD1|TRBV5-8|TRBJ2-4
CASRPRQGVNIQYF
TGTGCCAGCAGACCTCGACAGGGGGTAAACATTCAGTACTTC
>once|TRBD1|TRBV10-3|TRBJ1-2
CAISENRGNSGYTF
TGTGCCATCAGTGAGAACAGGGGTAACTCCGGCTACACCTTC
>.|TRBD1|TRBV12-3/TRBV12-4|TRBJ2-7
CASSPGGRGEQYF
TGTGCCAGCAGTCCAGGGGGAAGGGGCGAGCAGTACTTC
>.|TRBD1|TRBV27|TRBJ2-2
CASSLRKDTNRGAGELFF
TGTGCCAGCAGTTTAAGAAAGGATACGAACAGGGGGGCCGGGGAGCTGTTTTTT
>.|.|TRBV7-2|TRBJ2-2
CASSLEYRELFF
TGTGCCAGCAGCTTGGAGTACCGGGAGCTGTTTTTT
>.|.|TRBV7-2|TRBJ2-5
CASSFSQGRETQYF
TGTGCCAGCAGCTTTTCACAGGGTCGAGAGACCCAGTACTTC
>.|TRBD1|TRBV18|TRBJ1-5
CASSARQGIRQPQHF
TGTGCCAGCTCAGCCCGACAGGGGATCCGACAGCCCCAGCATTTT
>.|TRBD1|TRBV5-1|TRBJ2-2
CASSLSPGQGSGELFF
TGCGCCAGCAGCTTGAGTCCGGGACAGGGATCCGGGGAGCTGTTTTTT
>once|TRBD2|TRBV7-9|TRBJ2-1
CASSSRTSSSVGDEQFF
TGTGCCAGCAGCTCCAGGACTAGCTCCTCCGTAGGTGATGAGCAGTTCTTC
>.|.|TRBV7-2|TRBJ1-4
CASTSESRATNEKLFF
TGTGCCAGCACCTCCGAAAGTCGGGCAACTAATGAAAAACTGTTTTTT
>.|.|TRBV5-1|TRBJ2-4
CARLRRRQANIQYF
TGCGCCAGGCTTAGACGCCGACAGGCGAACATTCAGTACTTC
>.|TRBD2|TRBV10-3|TRBJ2-3
CAIRGLAGEDTQYF
TGTGCCATCAGGGGACTAGCGGGAGAGGATACGCAGTATTTT
>once|.|TRBV4-1|TRBJ1-3
CASSQVSRGNTIYF
TGCGCCAGCAGCCAAGTAAGCAGGGGCAACACCATATATTTT
>.|.|TRBV18|TRBJ2-5
CASSPLGQETQYF
TGTGCCAGCTCACCACTCGGCCAAGAGACCCAGTACTTC
>once|TRBD1|TRBV4-2|TRBJ2-7
CASSRETGGGYEQYF
TGTGCCAGCAGCCGAGAAACAGGGGGCGGTTACGAGCAGTACTTC
>few|TRBD1|TRBV5-4|TRBJ1-2
CASSPRTGDGYTF
TGTGCCAGCAGCCCCAGGACAGGGGATGGCTACACCTTC
>.|.|TRBV28|TRBJ1-5
CASSGGGNQPQHF
TGTGCCAGCAGTGGGGGAGGTAATCAGCCCCAGCATTTT
>once|.|TRBV27|TRBJ1-4
CASSDLKGRNEKLFF
TGTGCCAGCAGCGACTTAAAGGGGCGGAATGAAAAACTGTTTTTT
>.|.|TRBV20-1|TRBJ2-7
CSASPGEQYF
TGCAGTGCTAGCCCCGGCGAGCAGTACTTC
>.|TRBD1|TRBV7-9|TRBJ2-2
CASSSGTGTYTGELFF
TGTGCCAGCAGCTCGGGGACAGGGACGTACACCGGGGAGCTGTTTTTT
>few|.|TRBV7-9|TRBJ2-3
CASSPSLSTDTQYF
TGTGCCAGCAGCCCATCACTGAGCACAGATACGCAGTATTTT
>.|.|TRBV18|TRBJ1-4
CASSLNPTGEKLFF
TGTGCCAGCTCTCTGAACCCGACTGGTGAAAAACTGTTTTTT
>once|TRBD1|TRBV7-2|TRBJ1-2
CASSLEGTGGYGYTF
TGTGCCAGCAGCTTAGAAGGGACAGGGGGCTATGGCTACACCTTC
>.|.|TRBV5-4|TRBJ2-2
CASSLAGTYNTGELFF
TGTGCCAGCAGCTTGGCCGGGACTTATAACACCGGGGAGCTGTTTTTT
>.|TRBD1|TRBV28|TRBJ1-2
CASSRTGGVVLGYGYTF
TGTGCCAGCAGTAGGACAGGTGGGGTCGTTTTAGGGTATGGCTACACCTTC
>.|TRBD2|TRBV4-2|TRBJ2-3
CASSQEYTSGMTDTQYF
TGTGCCAGCAGCCAAGAATATACTAGCGGGATGACAGATACGCAGTATTTT
>.|.|TRBV3-1/TRBV3-2|TRBJ2-3
CASSPKGTRITDTQYF
TGTGCCAGCAGCCCCAAAGGAACTAGAATCACAGATACGCAGTATTTT
>.|TRBD1|TRBV9|TRBJ2-3
CVSSVGGTGFTDTQYF
TGTGTCAGCAGCGTAGGGGGGACAGGGTTCACAGATACGCAGTATTTT
>few|.|TRBV7-9|TRBJ1-1
CASSLDPGRTEAFF
TGTGCCAGCAGCTTAGACCCGGGGAGGACTGAAGCTTTCTTT
>.|.|TRBV18|TRBJ2-7
CASSSGFSAYEQYF
TGTGCCAGCTCATCAGGCTTTTCGGCCTACGAGCAGTACTTC
>.|TRBD1|TRBV24-1|TRBJ1-2
CATSEPDRGSYGYTF
TGTGCCACCAGTGAGCCGGACAGGGGGTCCTATGGCTACACCTTC
>.|TRBD2|TRBV7-9|TRBJ2-5
CASSSRLAGEGETQYF
TGTGCCAGCAGCTCCAGATTAGCGGGAGAAGGAGAGACCCAGTACTTC
>once|.|TRBV7-2|TRBJ2-3
CASSLWQGQDTQYF
TGTGCCAGCAGCTTATGGCAGGGACAAGATACGCAGTATTTT
>.|.|TRBV7-2|TRBJ1-1
CASSLGQGLKTEAFF
TGTGCCAGCAGCTTAGGGCAGGGTCTTAAGACTGAAGCTTTCTTT
>once|TRBD2|TRBV24-1|TRBJ2-5
CATSPGGGETQYF
TGTGCCACCAGTCCCGGGGGAGGGGAGACCCAGTACTTC